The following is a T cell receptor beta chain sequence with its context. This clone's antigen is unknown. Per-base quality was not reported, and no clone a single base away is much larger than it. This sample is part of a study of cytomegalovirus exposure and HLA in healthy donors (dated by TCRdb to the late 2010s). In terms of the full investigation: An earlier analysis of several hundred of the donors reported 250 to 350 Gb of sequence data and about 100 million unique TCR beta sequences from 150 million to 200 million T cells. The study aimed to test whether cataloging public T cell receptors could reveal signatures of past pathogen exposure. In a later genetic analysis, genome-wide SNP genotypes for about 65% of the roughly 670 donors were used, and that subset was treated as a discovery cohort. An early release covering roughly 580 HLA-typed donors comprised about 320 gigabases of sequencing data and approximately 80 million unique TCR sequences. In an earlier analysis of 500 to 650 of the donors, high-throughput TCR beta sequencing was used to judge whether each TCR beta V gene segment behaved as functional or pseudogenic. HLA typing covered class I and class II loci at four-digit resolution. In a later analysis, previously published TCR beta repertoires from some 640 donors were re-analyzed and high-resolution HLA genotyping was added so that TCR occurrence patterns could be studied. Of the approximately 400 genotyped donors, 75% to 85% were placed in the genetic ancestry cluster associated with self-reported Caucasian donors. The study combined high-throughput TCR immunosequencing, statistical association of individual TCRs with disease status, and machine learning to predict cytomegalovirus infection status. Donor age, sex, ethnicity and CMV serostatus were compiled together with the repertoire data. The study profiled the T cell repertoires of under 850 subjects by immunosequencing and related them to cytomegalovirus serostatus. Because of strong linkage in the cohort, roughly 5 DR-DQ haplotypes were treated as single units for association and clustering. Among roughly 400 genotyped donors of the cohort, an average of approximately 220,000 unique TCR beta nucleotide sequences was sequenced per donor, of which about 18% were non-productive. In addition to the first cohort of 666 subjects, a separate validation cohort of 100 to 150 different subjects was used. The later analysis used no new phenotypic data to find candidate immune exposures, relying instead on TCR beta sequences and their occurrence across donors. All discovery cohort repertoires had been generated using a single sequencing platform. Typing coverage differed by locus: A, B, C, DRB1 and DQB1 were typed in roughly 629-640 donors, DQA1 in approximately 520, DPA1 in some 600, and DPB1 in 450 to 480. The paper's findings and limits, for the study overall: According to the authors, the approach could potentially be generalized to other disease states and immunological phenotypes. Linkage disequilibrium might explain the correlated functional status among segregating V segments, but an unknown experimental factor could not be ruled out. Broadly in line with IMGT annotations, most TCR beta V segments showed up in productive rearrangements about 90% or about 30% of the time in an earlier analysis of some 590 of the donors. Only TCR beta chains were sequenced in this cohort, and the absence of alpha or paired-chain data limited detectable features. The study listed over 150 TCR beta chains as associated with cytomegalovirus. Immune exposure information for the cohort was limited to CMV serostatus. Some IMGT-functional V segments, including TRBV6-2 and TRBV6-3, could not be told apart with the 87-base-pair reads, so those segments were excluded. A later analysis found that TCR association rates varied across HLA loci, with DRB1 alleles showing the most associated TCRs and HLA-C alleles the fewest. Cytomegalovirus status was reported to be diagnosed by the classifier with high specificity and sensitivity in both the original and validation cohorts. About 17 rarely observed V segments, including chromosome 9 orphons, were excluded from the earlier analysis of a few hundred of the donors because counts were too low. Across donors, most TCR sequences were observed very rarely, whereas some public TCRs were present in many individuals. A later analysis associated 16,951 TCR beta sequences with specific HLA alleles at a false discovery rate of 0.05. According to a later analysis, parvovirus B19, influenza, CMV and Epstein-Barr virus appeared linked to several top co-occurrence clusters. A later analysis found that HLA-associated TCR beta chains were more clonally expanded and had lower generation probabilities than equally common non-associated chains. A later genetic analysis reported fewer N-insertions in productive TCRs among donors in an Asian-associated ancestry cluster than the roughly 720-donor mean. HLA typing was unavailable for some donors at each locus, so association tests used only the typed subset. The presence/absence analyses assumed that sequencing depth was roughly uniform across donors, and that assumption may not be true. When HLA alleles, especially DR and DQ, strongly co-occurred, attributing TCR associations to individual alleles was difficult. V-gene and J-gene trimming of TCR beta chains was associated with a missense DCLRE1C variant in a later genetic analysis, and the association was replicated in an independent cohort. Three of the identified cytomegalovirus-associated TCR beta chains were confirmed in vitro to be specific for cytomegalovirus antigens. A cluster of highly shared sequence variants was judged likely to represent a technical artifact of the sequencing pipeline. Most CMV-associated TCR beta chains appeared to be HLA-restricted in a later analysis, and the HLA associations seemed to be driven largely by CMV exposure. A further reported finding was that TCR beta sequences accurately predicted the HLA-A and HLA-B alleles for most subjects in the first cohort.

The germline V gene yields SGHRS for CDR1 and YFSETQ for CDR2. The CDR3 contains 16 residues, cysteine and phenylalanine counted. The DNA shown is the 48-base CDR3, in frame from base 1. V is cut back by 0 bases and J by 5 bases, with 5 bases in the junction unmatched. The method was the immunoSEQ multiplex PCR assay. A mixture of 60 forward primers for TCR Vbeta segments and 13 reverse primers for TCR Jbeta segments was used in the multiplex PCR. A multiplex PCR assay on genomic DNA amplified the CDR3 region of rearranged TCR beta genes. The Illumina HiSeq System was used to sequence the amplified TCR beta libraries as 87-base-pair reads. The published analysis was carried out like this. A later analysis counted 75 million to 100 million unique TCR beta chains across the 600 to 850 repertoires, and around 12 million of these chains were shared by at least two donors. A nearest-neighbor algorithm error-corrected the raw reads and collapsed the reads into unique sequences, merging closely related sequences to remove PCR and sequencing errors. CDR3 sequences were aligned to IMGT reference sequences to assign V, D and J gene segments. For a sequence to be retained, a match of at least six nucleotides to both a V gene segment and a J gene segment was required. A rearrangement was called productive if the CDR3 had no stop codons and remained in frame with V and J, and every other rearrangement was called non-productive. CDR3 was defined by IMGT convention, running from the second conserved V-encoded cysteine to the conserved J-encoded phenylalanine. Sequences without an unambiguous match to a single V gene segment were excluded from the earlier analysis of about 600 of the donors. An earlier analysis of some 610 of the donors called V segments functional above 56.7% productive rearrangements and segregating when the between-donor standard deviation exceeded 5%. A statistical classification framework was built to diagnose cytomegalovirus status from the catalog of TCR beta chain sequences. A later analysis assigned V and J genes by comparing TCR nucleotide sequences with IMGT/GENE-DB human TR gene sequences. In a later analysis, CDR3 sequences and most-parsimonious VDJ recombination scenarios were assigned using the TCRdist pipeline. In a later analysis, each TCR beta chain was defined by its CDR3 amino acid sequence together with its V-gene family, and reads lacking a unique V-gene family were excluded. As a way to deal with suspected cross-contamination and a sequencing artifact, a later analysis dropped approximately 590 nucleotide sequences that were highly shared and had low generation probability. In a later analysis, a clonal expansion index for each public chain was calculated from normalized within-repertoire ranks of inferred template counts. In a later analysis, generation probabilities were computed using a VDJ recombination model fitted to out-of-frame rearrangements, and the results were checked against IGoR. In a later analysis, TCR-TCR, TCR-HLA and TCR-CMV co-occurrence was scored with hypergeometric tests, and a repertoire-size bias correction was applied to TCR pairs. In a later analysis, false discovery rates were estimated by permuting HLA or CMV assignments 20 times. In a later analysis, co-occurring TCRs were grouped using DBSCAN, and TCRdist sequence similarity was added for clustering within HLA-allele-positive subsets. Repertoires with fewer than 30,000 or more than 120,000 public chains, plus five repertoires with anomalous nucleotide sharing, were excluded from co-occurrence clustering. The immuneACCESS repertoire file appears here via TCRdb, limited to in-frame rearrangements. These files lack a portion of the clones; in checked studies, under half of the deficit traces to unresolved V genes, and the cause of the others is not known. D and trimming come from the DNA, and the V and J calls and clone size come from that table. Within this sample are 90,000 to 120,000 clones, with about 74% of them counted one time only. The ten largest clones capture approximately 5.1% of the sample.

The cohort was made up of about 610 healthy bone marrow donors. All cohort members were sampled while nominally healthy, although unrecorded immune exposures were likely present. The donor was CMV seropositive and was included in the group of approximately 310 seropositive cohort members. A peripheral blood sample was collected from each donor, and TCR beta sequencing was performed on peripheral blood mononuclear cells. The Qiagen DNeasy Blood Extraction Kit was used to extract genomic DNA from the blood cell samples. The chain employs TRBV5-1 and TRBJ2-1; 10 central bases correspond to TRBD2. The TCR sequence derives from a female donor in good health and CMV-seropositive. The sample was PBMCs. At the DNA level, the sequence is TGCGCCAGCAGCTTGGCCCTGCTAGCGGGAGACAATGAGCAGTTCTTC. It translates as CASSLALLAGDNEQFF. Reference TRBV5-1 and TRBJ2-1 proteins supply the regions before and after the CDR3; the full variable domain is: KAGVTQTPRYLIKTRGQQVTLSCSPISGHRSVSWYQQTPGQGLQFLFEYFSETQRNKGNFPGRFSGRQFSNSRSEMNVSTLELGDSALYLCASSLALLAGDNEQFFGPGTRLTVL.